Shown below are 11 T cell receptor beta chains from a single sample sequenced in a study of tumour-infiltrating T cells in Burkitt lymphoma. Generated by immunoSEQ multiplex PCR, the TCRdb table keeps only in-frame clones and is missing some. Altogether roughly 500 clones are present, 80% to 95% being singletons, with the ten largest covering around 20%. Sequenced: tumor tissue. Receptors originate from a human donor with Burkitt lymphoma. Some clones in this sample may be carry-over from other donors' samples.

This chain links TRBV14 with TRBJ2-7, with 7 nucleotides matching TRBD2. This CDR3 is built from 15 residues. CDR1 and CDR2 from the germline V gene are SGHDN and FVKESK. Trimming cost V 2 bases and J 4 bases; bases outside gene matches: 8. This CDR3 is CASSQSWGGGYEQYF. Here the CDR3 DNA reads TGTGCCAGCAGCCAATCTTGGGGGGGAGGATACGAGCAGTACTTC.

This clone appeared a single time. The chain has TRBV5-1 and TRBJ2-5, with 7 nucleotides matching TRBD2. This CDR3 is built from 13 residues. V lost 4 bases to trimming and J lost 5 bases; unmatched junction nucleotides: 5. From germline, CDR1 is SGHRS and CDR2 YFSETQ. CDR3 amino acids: CASSATSRETQYF. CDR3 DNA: TGCGCCAGCAGCGCGACTAGCAGGGAGACCCAGTACTTC.

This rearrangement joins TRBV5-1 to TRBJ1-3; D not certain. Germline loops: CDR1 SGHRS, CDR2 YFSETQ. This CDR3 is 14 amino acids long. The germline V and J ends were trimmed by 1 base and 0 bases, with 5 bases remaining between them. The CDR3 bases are TGCGCCAGCAGCTTGAGTGCCTCTGGAAACACCATATATTTT. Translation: CASSLSASGNTIYF.

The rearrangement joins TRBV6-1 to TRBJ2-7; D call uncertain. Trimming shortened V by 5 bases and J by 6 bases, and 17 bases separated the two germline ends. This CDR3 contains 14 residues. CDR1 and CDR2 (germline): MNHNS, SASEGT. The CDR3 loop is CASSSPGYTSEQYF. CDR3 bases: TGTGCCAGCAGTAGTCCGGGCTACACTTCCGAGCAGTACTTC.

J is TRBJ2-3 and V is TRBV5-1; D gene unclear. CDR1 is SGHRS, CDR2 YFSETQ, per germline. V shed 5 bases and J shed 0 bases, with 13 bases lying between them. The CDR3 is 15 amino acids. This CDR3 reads CASSRAGLSTDTQYF. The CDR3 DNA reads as TGCGCCAGCAGTAGGGCCGGTCTTAGCACAGATACGCAGTATTTT.

CDR3 bases: TGTGCCAGCAGGCCCGGGATAGGAAAAGGAGAGACCCAGTACTTC. Protein product: CASRPGIGKGETQYF. The chain couples TRBV27 to TRBJ2-5, with a weak D call TRBD2 (5 bases). V shed 6 bases and J shed 4 bases, with 18 bases lying between them. The CDR3 is 15 residues long. Germline CDR1 MNHEY, CDR2 SMNVEV (reference sequence).

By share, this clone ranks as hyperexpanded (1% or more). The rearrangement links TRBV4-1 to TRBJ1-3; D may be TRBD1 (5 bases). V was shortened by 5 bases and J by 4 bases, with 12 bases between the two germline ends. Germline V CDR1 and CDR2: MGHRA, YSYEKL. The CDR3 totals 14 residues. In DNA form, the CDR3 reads TGCGCCAGCAGCTCATTGGGGGGAGGAAACACCATATATTTT. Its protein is CASSSLGGGNTIYF.

CDR3 nucleotide sequence: TGTGCCAGTATTTCAATCAGGGGAGGCGAAACTGAAGCTTTCTTT. It is translated as CASISIRGGETEAFF. V is TRBV19 and J is TRBJ1-1; a possible D gene is TRBD1 (6 bases). Germline V gene data show CDR1 as LNHDA and CDR2 as SQIVND (reference sequence). This CDR3 spans 15 amino acids. The V and J ends lost 7 bases and 5 bases respectively, with 20 bases between them.

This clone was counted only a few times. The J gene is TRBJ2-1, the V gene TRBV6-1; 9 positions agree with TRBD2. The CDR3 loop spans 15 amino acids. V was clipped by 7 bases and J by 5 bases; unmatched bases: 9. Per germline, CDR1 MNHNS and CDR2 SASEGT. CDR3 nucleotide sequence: TGTGCCAGCACTCCTGGGACTAGCAGTAACAATGAGCAGTTCTTC. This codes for CASTPGTSSNNEQFF.

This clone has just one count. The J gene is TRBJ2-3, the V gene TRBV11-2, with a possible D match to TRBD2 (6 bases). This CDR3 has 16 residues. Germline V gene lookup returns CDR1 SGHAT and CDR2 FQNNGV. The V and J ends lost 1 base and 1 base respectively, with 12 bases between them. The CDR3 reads CASSLGSSVGTDTQYF. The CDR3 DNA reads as TGTGCCAGCAGCTTAGGCTCTAGCGTGGGCACAGATACGCAGTATTTT. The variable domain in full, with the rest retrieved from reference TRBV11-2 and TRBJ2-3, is EAGVAQSPRYKIIEKRQSVAFWCNPISGHATLYWYQQILGQGPKLLIQFQNNGVVDDSQLPKDRFSAERLKGVDSTLKIQPAKLEDSAVYLCASSLGSSVGTDTQYFGPGTRLTVL.

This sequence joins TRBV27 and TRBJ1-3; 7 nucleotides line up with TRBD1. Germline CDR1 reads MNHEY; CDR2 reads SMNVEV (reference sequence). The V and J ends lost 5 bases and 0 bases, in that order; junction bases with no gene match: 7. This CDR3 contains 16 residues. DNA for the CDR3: TGTGCCAGCAGTCCGCGGGACAGTTACTCTGGAAACACCATATATTTT. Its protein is CASSPRDSYSGNTIYF.